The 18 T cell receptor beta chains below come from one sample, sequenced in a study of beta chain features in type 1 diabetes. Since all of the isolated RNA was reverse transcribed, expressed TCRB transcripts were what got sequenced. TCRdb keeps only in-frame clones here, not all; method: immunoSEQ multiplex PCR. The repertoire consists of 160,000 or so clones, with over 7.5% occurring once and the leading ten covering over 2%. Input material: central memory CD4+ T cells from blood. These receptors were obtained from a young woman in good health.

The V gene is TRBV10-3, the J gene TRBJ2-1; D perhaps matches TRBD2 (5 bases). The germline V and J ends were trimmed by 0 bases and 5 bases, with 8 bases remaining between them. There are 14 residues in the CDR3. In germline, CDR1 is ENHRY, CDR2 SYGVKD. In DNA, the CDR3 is TGTGCCATCAGTGAGTCTGGGAGAGACAATGAGCAGTTCTTC. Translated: CAISESGRDNEQFF.

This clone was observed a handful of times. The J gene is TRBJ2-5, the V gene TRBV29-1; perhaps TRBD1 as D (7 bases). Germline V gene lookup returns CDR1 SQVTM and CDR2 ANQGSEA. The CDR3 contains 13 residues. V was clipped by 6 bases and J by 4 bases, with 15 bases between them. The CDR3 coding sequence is TGCAGCGTCGACCAGGGGGGAGGAGAGACCCAGTACTTC. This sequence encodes CSVDQGGGETQYF.

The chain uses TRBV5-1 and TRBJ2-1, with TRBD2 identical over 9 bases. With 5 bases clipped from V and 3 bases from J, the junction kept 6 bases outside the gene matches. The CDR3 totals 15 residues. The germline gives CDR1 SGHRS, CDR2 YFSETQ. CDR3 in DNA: TGCGCCAGCAGTGCAGCGGGGGGTATCTACAATGAGCAGTTCTTC. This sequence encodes CASSAAGGIYNEQFF.

The CDR3 region has the DNA TGTGCCAGCAGCTTGCTAGCGGGGACCTACGAGCAGTACTTC. Encoded protein: CASSLLAGTYEQYF. This chain connects TRBV11-3 to TRBJ2-7; 9 bases agree with TRBD2. The CDR3 spans 14 residues. V trimming: 3 bases; J trimming: 2 bases; junction bases outside the gene matches: 2. Looked up from germline, CDR1 is SGHNT and CDR2 is YENEEA.

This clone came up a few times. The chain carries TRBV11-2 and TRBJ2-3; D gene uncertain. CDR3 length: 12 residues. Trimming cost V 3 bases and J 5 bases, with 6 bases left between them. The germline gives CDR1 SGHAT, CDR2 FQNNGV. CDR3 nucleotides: TGTGCCAGCAGCTTCGGGTTAGATACGCAGTATTTT. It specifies CASSFGLDTQYF.

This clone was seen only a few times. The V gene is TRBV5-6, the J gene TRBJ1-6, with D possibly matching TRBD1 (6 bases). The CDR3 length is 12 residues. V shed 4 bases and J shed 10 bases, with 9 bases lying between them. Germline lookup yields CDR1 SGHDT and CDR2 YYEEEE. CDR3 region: CASSRRGSPLHF. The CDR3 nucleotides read TGTGCCAGCAGCCGAAGGGGGTCACCCCTCCACTTT.

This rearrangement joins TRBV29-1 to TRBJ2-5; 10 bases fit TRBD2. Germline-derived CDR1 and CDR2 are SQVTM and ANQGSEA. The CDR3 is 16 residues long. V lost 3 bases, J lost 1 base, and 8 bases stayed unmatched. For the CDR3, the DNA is TGCAGCGTTGAGGCTAGCGGGGGCCTCCTCCAAGAGACCCAGTACTTC. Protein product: CSVEASGGLLQETQYF.

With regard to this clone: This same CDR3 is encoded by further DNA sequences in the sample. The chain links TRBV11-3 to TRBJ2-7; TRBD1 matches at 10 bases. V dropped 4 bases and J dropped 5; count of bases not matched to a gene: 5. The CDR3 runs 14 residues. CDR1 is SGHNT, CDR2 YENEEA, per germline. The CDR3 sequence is CASSSRDRGHEQYF. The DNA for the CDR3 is TGTGCCAGCAGCTCCCGGGACAGGGGCCACGAGCAGTACTTC. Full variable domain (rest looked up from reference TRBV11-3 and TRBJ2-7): EAGVVQSPRYKIIEKKQPVAFWCNPISGHNTLYWYLQNLGQGPELLIRYENEEAVDDSQLPKDRFSAERLKGVDSTLKIQPAELGDSAVYLCASSSRDRGHEQYFGPGTRLTVT.

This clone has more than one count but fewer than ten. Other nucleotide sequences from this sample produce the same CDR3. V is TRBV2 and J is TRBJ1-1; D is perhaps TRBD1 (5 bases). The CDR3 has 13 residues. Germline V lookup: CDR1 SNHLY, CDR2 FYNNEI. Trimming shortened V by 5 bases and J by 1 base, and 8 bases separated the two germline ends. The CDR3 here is CASSPQGNTEAFF. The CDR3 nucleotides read TGTGCCAGCAGTCCCCAGGGGAACACTGAAGCTTTCTTT.

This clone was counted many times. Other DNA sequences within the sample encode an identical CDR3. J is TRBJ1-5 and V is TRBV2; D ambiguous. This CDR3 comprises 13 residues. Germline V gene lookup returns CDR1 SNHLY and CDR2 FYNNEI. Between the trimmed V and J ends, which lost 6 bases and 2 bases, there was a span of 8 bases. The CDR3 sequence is CASRSEGNQPQHF. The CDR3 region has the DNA TGTGCCAGCAGGTCAGAGGGCAATCAGCCCCAGCATTTT. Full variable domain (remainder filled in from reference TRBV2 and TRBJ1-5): EPEVTQTPSHQVTQMGQEVILRCVPISNHLYFYWYRQILGQKVEFLVSFYNNEISEKSEIFDDQFSVERPDGSNFTLKIRSTKLEDSAMYFCASRSEGNQPQHFGDGTRLSIL.

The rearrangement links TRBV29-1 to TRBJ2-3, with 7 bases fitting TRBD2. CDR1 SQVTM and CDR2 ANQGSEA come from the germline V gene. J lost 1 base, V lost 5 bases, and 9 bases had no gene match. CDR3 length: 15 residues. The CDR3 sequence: CSVPFAGRGTDTQYF. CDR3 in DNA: TGCAGCGTTCCCTTTGCGGGGAGGGGCACAGATACGCAGTATTTT.

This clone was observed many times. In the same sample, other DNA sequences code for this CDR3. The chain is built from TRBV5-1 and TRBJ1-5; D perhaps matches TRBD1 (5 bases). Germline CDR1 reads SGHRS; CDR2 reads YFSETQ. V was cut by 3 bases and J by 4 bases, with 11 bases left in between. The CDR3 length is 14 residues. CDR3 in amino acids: CASSSSGGNQPQHF. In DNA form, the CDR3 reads TGCGCCAGCAGCTCCTCGGGGGGTAATCAGCCCCAGCATTTT. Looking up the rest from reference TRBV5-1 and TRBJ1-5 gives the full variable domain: KAGVTQTPRYLIKTRGQQVTLSCSPISGHRSVSWYQQTPGQGLQFLFEYFSETQRNKGNFPGRFSGRQFSNSRSEMNVSTLELGDSALYLCASSSSGGNQPQHFGDGTRLSIL.

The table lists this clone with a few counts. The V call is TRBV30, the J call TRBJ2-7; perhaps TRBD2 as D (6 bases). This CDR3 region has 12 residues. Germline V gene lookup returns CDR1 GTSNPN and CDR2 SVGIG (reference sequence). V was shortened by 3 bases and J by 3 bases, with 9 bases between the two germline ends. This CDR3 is CAWRGSGYEQYF. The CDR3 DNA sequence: TGTGCCTGGAGAGGTAGCGGCTACGAGCAGTACTTC.

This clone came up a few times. CDR3 in amino acids: CAGGQQGTDTQYF. CDR3 nucleotides: TGTGCCGGAGGACAGCAAGGGACAGATACGCAGTATTTT. The V call is TRBV30, the J call TRBJ2-3, with a weak D call TRBD1 (6 bases). With 8 bases removed from V and 3 bases from J, the gap between germline ends came to 15 bases. Germline V gene data show CDR1 as GTSNPN and CDR2 as SVGIG (reference sequence). There are 13 residues in the CDR3.

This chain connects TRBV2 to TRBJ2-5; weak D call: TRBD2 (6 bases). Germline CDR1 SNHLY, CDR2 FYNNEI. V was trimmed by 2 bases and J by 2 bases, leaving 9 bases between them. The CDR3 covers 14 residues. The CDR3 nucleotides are TGTGCCAGCAGTGAAATTAGCGGACAAGAGACCCAGTACTTC. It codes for CASSEISGQETQYF.

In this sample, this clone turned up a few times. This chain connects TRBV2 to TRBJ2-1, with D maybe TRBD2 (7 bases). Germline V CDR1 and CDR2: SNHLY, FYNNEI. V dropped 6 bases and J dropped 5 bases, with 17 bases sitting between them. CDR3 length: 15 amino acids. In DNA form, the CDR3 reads TGTGCCAGCAGAGTTCAGGGGAGGGCCAACAATGAGCAGTTCTTC. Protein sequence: CASRVQGRANNEQFF.

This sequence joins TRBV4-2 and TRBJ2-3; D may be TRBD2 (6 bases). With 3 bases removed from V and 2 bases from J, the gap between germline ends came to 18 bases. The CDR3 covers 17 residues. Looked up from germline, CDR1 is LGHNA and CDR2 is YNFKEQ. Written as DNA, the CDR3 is TGTGCCAGCAGCCAGAGGGGCACGCTAGCGCCCACAGATACGCAGTATTTT. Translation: CASSQRGTLAPTDTQYF.

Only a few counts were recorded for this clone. DNA for the CDR3: TGTGCCAGCAGCTTAACTAGCGGCCCCACAGATACGCAGTATTTT. Its protein product is CASSLTSGPTDTQYF. This rearrangement joins TRBV7-9 to TRBJ2-3; 8 bases agree with TRBD2. This CDR3 spans 15 amino acids. Germline CDR1 SEHNR, CDR2 FQNEAQ (reference sequence). The V gene end was trimmed by 2 bases and the J gene end by 2 bases; junction bases not matched to a gene: 3.